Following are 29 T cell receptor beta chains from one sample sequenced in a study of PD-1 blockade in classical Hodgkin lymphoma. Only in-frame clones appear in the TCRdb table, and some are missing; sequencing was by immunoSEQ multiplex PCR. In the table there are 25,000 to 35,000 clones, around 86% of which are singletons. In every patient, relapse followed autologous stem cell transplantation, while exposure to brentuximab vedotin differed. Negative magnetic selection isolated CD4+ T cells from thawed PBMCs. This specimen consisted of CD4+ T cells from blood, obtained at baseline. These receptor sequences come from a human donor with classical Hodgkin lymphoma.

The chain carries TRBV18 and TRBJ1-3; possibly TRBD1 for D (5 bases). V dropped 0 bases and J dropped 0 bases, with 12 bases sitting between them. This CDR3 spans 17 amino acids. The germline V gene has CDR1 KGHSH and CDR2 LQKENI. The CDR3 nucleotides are TGTGCCAGCTCACCACCGAACAGGATGGACTCTGGAAACACCATATATTTT. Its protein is CASSPPNRMDSGNTIYF.

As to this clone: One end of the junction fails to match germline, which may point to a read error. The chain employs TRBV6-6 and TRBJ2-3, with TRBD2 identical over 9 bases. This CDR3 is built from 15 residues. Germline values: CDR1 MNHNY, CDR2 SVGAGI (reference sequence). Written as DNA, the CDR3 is TGTGCCAGCAGTTACCCAGCGGGGGGCACACATACGCAGTATTTT. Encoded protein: CASSYPAGGTHTQYF.

The CDR3 here is CASSLGYPWEQYF. The CDR3 nucleotides are TGTGCCAGCAGCCTTGGATATCCCTGGGAGCAGTACTTC. The chain has TRBV28 and TRBJ2-7; D remains ambiguous. Deletions cut 6 bases from V and 7 bases from J, with 16 bases between. Germline V gives CDR1 MDHEN, CDR2 SYDVKM. This CDR3 has 13 residues.

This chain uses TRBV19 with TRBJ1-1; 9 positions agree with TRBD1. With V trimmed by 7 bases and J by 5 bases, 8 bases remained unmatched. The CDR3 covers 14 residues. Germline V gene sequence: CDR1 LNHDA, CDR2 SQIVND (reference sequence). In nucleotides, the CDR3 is TGTGCCAGTATCCATCACGGACAGGGGACTGAAGCTTTCTTT. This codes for CASIHHGQGTEAFF.

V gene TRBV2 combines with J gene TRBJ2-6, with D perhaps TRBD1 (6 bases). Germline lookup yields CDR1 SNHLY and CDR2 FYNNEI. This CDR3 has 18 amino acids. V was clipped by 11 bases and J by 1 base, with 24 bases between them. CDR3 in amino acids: CAGMPGQLVGSGANVLTF. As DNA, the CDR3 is TGTGCCGGGATGCCTGGACAGCTAGTAGGGTCTGGGGCCAACGTCCTGACTTTC. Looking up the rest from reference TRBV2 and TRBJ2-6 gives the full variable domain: EPEVTQTPSHQVTQMGQEVILRCVPISNHLYFYWYRQILGQKVEFLVSFYNNEISEKSEIFDDQFSVERPDGSNFTLKIRSTKLEDSAMYFCAGMPGQLVGSGANVLTFGAGSRLTVL.

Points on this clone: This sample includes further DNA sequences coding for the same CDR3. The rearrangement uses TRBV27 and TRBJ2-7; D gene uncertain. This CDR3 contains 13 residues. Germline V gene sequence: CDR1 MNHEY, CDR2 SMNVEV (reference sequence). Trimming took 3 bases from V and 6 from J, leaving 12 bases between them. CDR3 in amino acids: CASSFTVLGEQYF. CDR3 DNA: TGTGCCAGCAGTTTTACCGTCCTCGGCGAGCAGTACTTC.

Here the CDR3 reads CASSLVRGNDPYEQYF. As DNA, the CDR3 is TGTGCCAGCAGCTTAGTACGCGGAAACGACCCCTACGAGCAGTACTTC. V and J are TRBV11-2 and TRBJ2-7; D unresolved. CDR3 size: 16 residues. CDR1 is SGHAT and CDR2 is FQNNGV in the germline V gene. Trimming took 1 base from V and 2 from J, leaving 15 bases between them.

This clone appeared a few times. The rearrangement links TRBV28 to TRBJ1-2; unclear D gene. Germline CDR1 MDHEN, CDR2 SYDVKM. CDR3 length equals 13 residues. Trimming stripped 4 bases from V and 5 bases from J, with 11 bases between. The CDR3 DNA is TGTGCCAGCAGTTCCGGGGATTCATATGGCTACACCTTC. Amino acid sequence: CASSSGDSYGYTF.

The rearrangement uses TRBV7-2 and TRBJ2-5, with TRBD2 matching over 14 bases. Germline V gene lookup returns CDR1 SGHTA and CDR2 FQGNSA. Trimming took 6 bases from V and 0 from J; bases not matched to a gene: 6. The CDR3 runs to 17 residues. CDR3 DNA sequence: TGTGCCAGCAGTAGGGGACTAGCGGGAGAAGACCAAGAGACCCAGTACTTC. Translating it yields CASSRGLAGEDQETQYF.

The CDR3 spells CASSGGGYESGNTIYF. CDR3 DNA sequence: TGTGCCAGCAGCGGAGGGGGGTACGAAAGTGGAAACACCATATATTTT. V and J are TRBV5-6 and TRBJ1-3, with a weak D call TRBD1 (6 bases). Germline-derived CDR1 and CDR2 are SGHDT and YYEEEE. The CDR3 has 16 residues. The V end was cut by 4 bases, the J end by 3 bases, with 17 bases between. The whole variable domain, remainder taken from reference TRBV5-6 and TRBJ1-3, is DAGVTQSPTHLIKTRGQQVTLRCSPKSGHDTVSWYQQALGQGPQFIFQYYEEEERQRGNFPDRFSGHQFPNYSSELNVNALLLGDSALYLCASSGGGYESGNTIYFGEGSWLTVV.

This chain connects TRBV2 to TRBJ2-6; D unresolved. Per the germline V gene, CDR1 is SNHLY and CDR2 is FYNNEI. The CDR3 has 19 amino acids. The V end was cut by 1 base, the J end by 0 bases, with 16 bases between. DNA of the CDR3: TGTGCCAGCAGTGAAGATGAGTGGGGTGTTGGCTCTGGGGCCAACGTCCTGACTTTC. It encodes CASSEDEWGVGSGANVLTF.

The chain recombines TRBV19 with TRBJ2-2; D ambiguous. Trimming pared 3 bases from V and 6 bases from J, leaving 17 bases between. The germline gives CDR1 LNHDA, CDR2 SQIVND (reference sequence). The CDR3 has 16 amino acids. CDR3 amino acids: CASSISPSFEPGELFF. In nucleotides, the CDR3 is TGTGCCAGTAGTATTAGCCCCAGTTTTGAGCCCGGGGAGCTGTTTTTT.

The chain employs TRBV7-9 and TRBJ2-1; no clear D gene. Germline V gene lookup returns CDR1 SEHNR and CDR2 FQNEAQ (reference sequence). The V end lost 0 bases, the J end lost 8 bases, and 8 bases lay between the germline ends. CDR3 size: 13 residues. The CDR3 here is CASSLAQIDEQFF. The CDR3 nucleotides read TGTGCCAGCAGCTTAGCGCAGATCGATGAGCAGTTCTTC.

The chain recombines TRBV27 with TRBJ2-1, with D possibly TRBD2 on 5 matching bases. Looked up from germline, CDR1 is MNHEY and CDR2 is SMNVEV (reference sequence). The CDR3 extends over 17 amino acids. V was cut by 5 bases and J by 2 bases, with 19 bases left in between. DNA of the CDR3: TGTGCCAGCAGTCAACTAGGCCATCGGAACCCCTACAATGAGCAGTTCTTC. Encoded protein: CASSQLGHRNPYNEQFF.

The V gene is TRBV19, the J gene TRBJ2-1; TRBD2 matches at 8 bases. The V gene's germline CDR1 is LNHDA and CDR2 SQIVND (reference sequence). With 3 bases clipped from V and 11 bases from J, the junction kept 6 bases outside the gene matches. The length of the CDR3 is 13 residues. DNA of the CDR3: TGTGCCAGTAGTATCCCCGGGAGGGGCAAGCAGTTCTTC. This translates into CASSIPGRGKQFF.

In nucleotides, the CDR3 is TGCGCCAGCAGCGACCCGACAGGGGCGAACACCGGGGAGCTGTTTTTT. Amino acids: CASSDPTGANTGELFF. This chain connects TRBV5-1 to TRBJ2-2, with 8 bases lining up with TRBD1. V trimming: 4 bases; J trimming: 0 bases; junction bases outside the gene matches: 5. The germline V gene encodes CDR1 SGHRS and CDR2 YFSETQ. The CDR3 is 16 residues long. The variable domain in full, completed from reference TRBV5-1 and TRBJ2-2, reads KAGVTQTPRYLIKTRGQQVTLSCSPISGHRSVSWYQQTPGQGLQFLFEYFSETQRNKGNFPGRFSGRQFSNSRSEMNVSTLELGDSALYLCASSDPTGANTGELFFGEGSRLTVL.

In DNA form, the CDR3 reads TGCGCCAGCAGGAGGGACAGGGAGCGCACTGAAGCTTTCTTT. It specifies CASRRDRERTEAFF. This sequence joins TRBV10-2 and TRBJ1-1; TRBD1 aligns across 9 bases. Per the germline V gene, CDR1 is WSHSY and CDR2 is SAAADI. CDR3 length equals 14 residues. After removal of 6 bases from V and 4 bases from J, the junction contained 6 bases not matched to a gene.

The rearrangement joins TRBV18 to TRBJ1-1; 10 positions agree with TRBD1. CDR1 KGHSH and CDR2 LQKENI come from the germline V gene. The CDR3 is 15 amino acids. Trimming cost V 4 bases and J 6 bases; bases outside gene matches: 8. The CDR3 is CASSQEAGQGSEAFF. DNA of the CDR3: TGTGCCAGCTCACAGGAAGCGGGACAGGGGTCTGAAGCTTTCTTT.

The CDR3: CASRVPGRGSNQPQHF. For the CDR3, the DNA is TGTGCCAGCAGAGTTCCCGGGAGGGGATCAAATCAGCCCCAGCATTTT. The chain combines TRBV28 with TRBJ1-5; perhaps TRBD1 as D (5 bases). This CDR3 is built from 16 residues. Germline lookup yields CDR1 MDHEN and CDR2 SYDVKM. Trimming left V 6 bases short and J 4 bases short, with 19 bases between.

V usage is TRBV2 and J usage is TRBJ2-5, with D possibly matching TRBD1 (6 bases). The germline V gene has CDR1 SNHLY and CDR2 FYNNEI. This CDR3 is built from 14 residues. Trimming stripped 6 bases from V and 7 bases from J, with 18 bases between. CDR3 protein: CASSKNRESGTQYF. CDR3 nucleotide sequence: TGTGCCAGCAGCAAGAACAGGGAAAGTGGGACCCAGTACTTC.

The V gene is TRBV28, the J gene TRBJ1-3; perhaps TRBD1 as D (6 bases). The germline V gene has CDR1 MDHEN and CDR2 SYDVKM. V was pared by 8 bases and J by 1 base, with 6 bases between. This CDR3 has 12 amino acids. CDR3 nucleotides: TGTGCCAGCGGGACATCTGGAAACACCATATATTTT. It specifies CASGTSGNTIYF. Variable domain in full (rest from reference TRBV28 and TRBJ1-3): DVKVTQSSRYLVKRTGEKVFLECVQDMDHENMFWYRQDPGLGLRLIYFSYDVKMKEKGDIPEGYSVSREKKERFSLILESASTNQTSMYLCASGTSGNTIYFGEGSWLTVV.

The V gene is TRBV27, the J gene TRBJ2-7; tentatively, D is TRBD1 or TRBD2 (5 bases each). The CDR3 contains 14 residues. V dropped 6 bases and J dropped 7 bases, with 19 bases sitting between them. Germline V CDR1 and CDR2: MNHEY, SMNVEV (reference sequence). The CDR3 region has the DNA TGTGCCAGCAGGGCCGGGACGGGGAAGGAAGAGCAGTACTTC. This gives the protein CASRAGTGKEEQYF.

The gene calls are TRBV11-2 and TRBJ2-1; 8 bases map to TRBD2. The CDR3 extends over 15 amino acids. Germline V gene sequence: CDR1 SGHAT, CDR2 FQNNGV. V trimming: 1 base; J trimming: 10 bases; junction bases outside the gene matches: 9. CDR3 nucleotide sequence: TGTGCCAGCAGCTTAGTACGGGAGGGCCGTCGGGAGCAGTTCTTC. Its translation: CASSLVREGRREQFF.

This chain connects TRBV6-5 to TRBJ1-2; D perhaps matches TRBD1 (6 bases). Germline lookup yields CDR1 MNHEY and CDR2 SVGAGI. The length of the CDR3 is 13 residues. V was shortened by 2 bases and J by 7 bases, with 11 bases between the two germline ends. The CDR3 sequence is CASSYAGVGGYTF. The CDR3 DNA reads TGTGCCAGCAGTTACGCAGGGGTCGGTGGCTACACCTTC.

For the CDR3, the DNA is TGTGCCAGTAGTATACAGCCGGGCGGATTCTACGAGCAGTACTTC. Protein: CASSIQPGGFYEQYF. V gene TRBV19 combines with J gene TRBJ2-7, with D hard to call. Per the germline V gene, CDR1 is LNHDA and CDR2 is SQIVND (reference sequence). The CDR3 spans 15 residues. Trimming took off 2 bases at V and 3 bases at J, with 14 bases between the two ends.

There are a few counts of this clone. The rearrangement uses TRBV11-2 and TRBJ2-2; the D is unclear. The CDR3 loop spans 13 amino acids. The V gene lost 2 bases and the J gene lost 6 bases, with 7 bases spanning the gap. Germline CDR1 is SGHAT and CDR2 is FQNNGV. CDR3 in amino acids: CASSLNAPGELFF. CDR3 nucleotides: TGTGCCAGCAGCTTAAATGCCCCCGGGGAGCTGTTTTTT.

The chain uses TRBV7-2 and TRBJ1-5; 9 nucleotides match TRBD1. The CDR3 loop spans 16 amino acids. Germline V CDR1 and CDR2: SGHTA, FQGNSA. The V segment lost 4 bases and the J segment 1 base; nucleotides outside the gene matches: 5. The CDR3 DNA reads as TGTGCCAGCAGCTCGAGGACAGGGGTGAGCAATCAGCCCCAGCATTTT. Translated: CASSSRTGVSNQPQHF.

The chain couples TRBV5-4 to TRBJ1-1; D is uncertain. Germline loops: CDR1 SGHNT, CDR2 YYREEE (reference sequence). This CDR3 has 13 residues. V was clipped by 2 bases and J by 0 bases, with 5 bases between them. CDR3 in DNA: TGTGCCAGCAGCTTTGGGTTGAACACTGAAGCTTTCTTT. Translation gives CASSFGLNTEAFF.

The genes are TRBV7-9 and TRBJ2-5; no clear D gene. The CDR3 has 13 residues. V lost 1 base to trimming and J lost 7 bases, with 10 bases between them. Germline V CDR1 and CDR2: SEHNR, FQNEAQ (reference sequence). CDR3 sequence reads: CASSLVDLGTQYF. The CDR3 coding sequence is TGTGCCAGCAGCTTAGTGGACCTCGGGACCCAGTACTTC.